Each of the 24 T cell receptor beta chains below was sequenced from the same sample in a study of regulatory T cells in long-lasting Graves disease. Sample time point: newly diagnosed GD, antithyroid drugs for less than 3 months. Construction of the TCR library relied on RNA isolated from PBMCs. Relying on iRepertoire HTBI primers and Arm-PCR of CDR3 regions, the team built TCR beta libraries. TCRdb fed the multiplex PCR reads into MiXCR, producing one record per CDR3 protein. The sample has approximately 480,000 distinct CDR3 sequences, under 20% seen once. The data were also submitted as part of a second study, on T cells in Graves' hyperthyroidism and ophthalmopathy.

This sample comprised peripheral blood mononuclear cells (PBMCs), obtained at new diagnosis, from a patient treated with antithyroid drugs. These receptors were collected from a middle-aged man with Graves disease.

There are many counts of this clonotype. The chain is built from TRBV5-1 and TRBJ2-7; 12 bases are a match to TRBD2. From germline, CDR1 is SGHRS and CDR2 YFSETQ. CDR3 length: 15 residues. V shed 4 bases, J shed 7 bases, and the junction held 9 bases outside the gene matches. For the CDR3, the DNA is TGCGCCAGCAGCAGTACTAGCGGGAGGATTGGGGAGCAGTACTTC. Amino acid sequence: CASSSTSGRIGEQYF.

This clonotype was detected ten times or more. The chain combines TRBV20-1 with TRBJ2-3; D remains ambiguous. CDR3 size: 11 residues. CDR1 is DFQATT and CDR2 is SNEGSKA in the germline V gene (reference sequence). Trimming took 3 bases from V and 8 from J, leaving 9 bases between them. The CDR3 DNA is TGCAGTGCTAGTCCGGGCGGTACGCAGTATTTT. This translates into CSASPGGTQYF.

In this sample, this clonotype turned up many times. CDR3 DNA sequence: TGTGCCAGCAGTACCGAGGAGACCCAGTACTTC. It translates to CASSTEETQYF. This chain joins TRBV12-3 or TRBV12-4 and TRBJ2-5; D call uncertain. The CDR3 has 11 residues. Trimming took 5 bases from V and 5 from J, leaving 6 bases between them.

This clonotype was seen at least ten times. This chain uses TRBV5-1 with TRBJ2-7, with D perhaps TRBD2 (5 bases). Trimming removed 4 bases at V and 12 bases at J, with 20 bases between. Germline loops: CDR1 SGHRS, CDR2 YFSETQ. The CDR3 spans 13 residues. Here the CDR3 DNA reads TGCGCCAGCAGCCCAACACTAGTAGACGGGTGGTACTTC. Its protein product is CASSPTLVDGWYF.

This clonotype was observed a single time. Since a much larger clone is just one base distant, this may be a read error. This chain joins TRBV28 and TRBJ2-2; TRBD2 is a possible D gene (6 bases). Germline V gene data show CDR1 as MDHEN and CDR2 as SYDVKM. The CDR3 spans 17 residues. The DNA for the CDR3 is TGTGCCAGCAACACTCAATGGGGTAGCGAGGACACCGGGGGGCTGTTTTTT. Translation: CASNTQWGSEDTGGLFF.

This clonotype was counted ten times or more. V gene TRBV19 combines with J gene TRBJ2-7, with D perhaps TRBD1 (6 bases). CDR1 and CDR2 from the germline V gene are LNHDA and SQIVND (reference sequence). This CDR3 comprises 13 residues. The germline V and J ends were trimmed by 9 bases and 0 bases, with 12 bases remaining between them. The CDR3, as DNA: TGTGCCAGCACCGCACAGGGCTCCTACGAGCAGTACTTC. The encoded protein is CASTAQGSYEQYF.

This clonotype was seen ten or more times. The rearrangement uses TRBV5-1 and TRBJ2-1; 9 nucleotides align to TRBD1. This CDR3 is built from 15 residues. CDR1 SGHRS and CDR2 YFSETQ come from the germline V gene. The V segment lost 3 bases and the J segment 4 bases; nucleotides outside the gene matches: 5. CDR3 in amino acids: CASSSGTGPYNEQFF. The CDR3 nucleotides read TGCGCCAGCAGCTCCGGGACAGGGCCGTACAATGAGCAGTTCTTC.

On this clonotype: Just one base apart from a much larger clone, this may be a read error. The V call is TRBV28, the J call TRBJ1-2, with D perhaps TRBD1 (6 bases). Trimming shortened V by 2 bases and J by 4 bases, and 11 bases separated the two germline ends. Per the germline V gene, CDR1 is MDHEN and CDR2 is SYDVKM. This CDR3 region has 14 residues. The CDR3 nucleotides are TGTGCCAGCAGTTTAGGGGACACCGGCTATGGCTACACCTTC. Translated, it gives CASSLGDTGYGYTF.

The V and J genes are TRBV9 and TRBJ2-7; TRBD2 agrees at 10 bases. The CDR3 loop spans 16 amino acids. V lost 0 bases, J lost 7 bases, and 10 bases stayed unmatched. CDR1 and CDR2 (germline): SGDLS, YYNGEE. The CDR3 is CASSVEASGRGREQYF. The CDR3 region has the DNA TGTGCCAGCAGCGTAGAGGCTAGCGGGAGAGGTAGGGAGCAGTACTTC.

This clonotype was counted between two and nine times. V usage is TRBV29-1 and J usage is TRBJ2-2; D remains ambiguous. The CDR3 covers 13 residues. CDR1 and CDR2 from the germline V gene are SQVTM and ANQGSEA. V was trimmed by 7 bases and J by 7 bases, leaving 16 bases between them. In DNA form, the CDR3 reads TGCAGCGGCTTTGACACGATCGGCGGGGAGCTGTTTTTT. Residues: CSGFDTIGGELFF.

This clonotype was seen at least ten times. This sequence joins TRBV20-1 and TRBJ2-3; 8 positions agree with TRBD2. Trimming took 6 bases from V and 1 from J; bases not matched to a gene: 3. The CDR3 runs to 13 residues. Germline V gene lookup returns CDR1 DFQATT and CDR2 SNEGSKA (reference sequence). CDR3: CSAPTSGTDTQYF. In DNA form, the CDR3 reads TGCAGTGCCCCGACTAGCGGCACAGATACGCAGTATTTT.

Points on this clonotype: Germline and junction disagree at one end, which may indicate a read error. V and J are TRBV5-1 and TRBJ2-7, with a possible D match to TRBD1 (5 bases). CDR3 length: 15 residues. Germline CDR1 is SGHRS and CDR2 is YFSETQ. CDR3 region: CASTFGHNPGKGQYF. The CDR3 region has the DNA TGTGCCAGCACCTTTGGACACAACCCAGGGAAAGGGCAGTACTTC.

The sample holds many counts of this clonotype. This chain joins TRBV3-1 and TRBJ1-2; perhaps TRBD1 as D (5 bases). V shed 4 bases and J shed 8 bases, with 23 bases lying between them. This CDR3 region has 16 residues. CDR1 LGHDT and CDR2 YNNKEL come from the germline V gene (reference sequence). CDR3 bases: TGTGCCAGCAGCCGAGAAGTCGGGAGGGGTTCGCGCGGCTACACCTTC. It specifies CASSREVGRGSRGYTF.

Of note for this clonotype: A read error may explain this, as a much larger clone is one base away. The CDR3 coding sequence is TGCAGTGCTAGAGCTGCAGGGGGCTCGGATTTGGCGGCTAACTACGAGCAGTACTTC. This codes for CSARAAGGSDLAANYEQYF. The chain combines TRBV20-1 with TRBJ2-7; 8 nucleotides match TRBD1. The CDR3 spans 19 residues. Germline CDR1 DFQATT, CDR2 SNEGSKA (reference sequence). The V segment lost 1 base and the J segment 3 bases; nucleotides outside the gene matches: 20.

This clonotype was observed many times. The chain links TRBV5-1 to TRBJ2-7; 9 bases are a match to TRBD1. This CDR3 is 14 amino acids long. CDR1 is SGHRS, CDR2 YFSETQ, per germline. The junction had 3 bases not matched to a gene; V was cut back by 2 bases and J by 3 bases. CDR3 in amino acids: CASSFEGQGYEQYF. Here the CDR3 DNA reads TGCGCCAGCAGCTTTGAGGGACAGGGCTACGAGCAGTACTTC. The full variable domain, in which reference TRBV5-1 and TRBJ2-7 provide the parts outside the CDR3, is KAGVTQTPRYLIKTRGQQVTLSCSPISGHRSVSWYQQTPGQGLQFLFEYFSETQRNKGNFPGRFSGRQFSNSRSEMNVSTLELGDSALYLCASSFEGQGYEQYFGPGTRLTVT.

This clonotype showed up many times. This sequence joins TRBV28 and TRBJ2-5; tentatively, D is TRBD2 (5 bases). Germline CDR1 and CDR2: MDHEN and SYDVKM. V lost 4 bases and J lost 4, with 16 bases in between. This CDR3 spans 15 amino acids. CDR3 nucleotide sequence: TGTGCCAGCAGTTATTCGGGGTCGGGGTTAGAGACCCAGTACTTC. Translating it yields CASSYSGSGLETQYF.

The chain is built from TRBV19 and TRBJ1-5; 7 bases align to TRBD1. Per the germline V gene, CDR1 is LNHDA and CDR2 is SQIVND (reference sequence). The J segment lost 7 bases and the V segment lost 8 bases, leaving 11 bases of the junction unmatched. The CDR3 has 14 amino acids. The CDR3 DNA is TGTGCCAGTTCCCCGACAGGGATCGTGCAGCCCCAGCATTTT. This encodes CASSPTGIVQPQHF.

The chain is built from TRBV5-4 and TRBJ2-2; D might be TRBD2 (5 bases). The CDR3 spans 14 residues. V lost 7 bases to trimming and J lost 1 base, with 11 bases between them. CDR1 and CDR2 from the germline V gene are SGHNT and YYREEE (reference sequence). CDR3 nucleotide sequence: TGTGCCAGCCACCGGGCGGGGAACACCGGGGAGCTGTTTTTT. Translating it yields CASHRAGNTGELFF. The full variable domain, completed using reference TRBV5-4 and TRBJ2-2, is ETGVTQSPTHLIKTRGQQVTLRCSSQSGHNTVSWYQQALGQGPQFIFQYYREEENGRGNFPPRFSGLQFPNYSSELNVNALELDDSALYLCASHRAGNTGELFFGEGSRLTVL.

This clonotype was observed at least ten times. One end of the junction fails to match germline, which may point to a read error. This chain uses TRBV5-1 with TRBJ1-1; TRBD1 agrees at 8 bases. The CDR3 spans 14 residues. Germline-derived CDR1 and CDR2 are SGHRS and YFSETQ. The DNA of the CDR3 is TGTGCCAGCAGCTTCAGCAGGGGGCGAGTTGAAGCTTTCTTT. Amino acid sequence: CASSFSRGRVEAFF. The full variable domain, with the rest looked up from reference TRBV5-1 and TRBJ1-1, is KAGVTQTPRYLIKTRGQQVTLSCSPISGHRSVSWYQQTPGQGLQFLFEYFSETQRNKGNFPGRFSGRQFSNSRSEMNVSTLELGDSALYLCASSFSRGRVEAFFGQGTRLTVV.

The V call is TRBV2, the J call TRBJ2-2; 12 nucleotides agree with TRBD2. This CDR3 region has 15 residues. CDR1 and CDR2 (germline): SNHLY, FYNNEI. V lost 7 bases to trimming and J lost 5 bases; unmatched junction nucleotides: 5. CDR3 sequence: CASKPSGRGTGELFF. CDR3 nucleotides: TGTGCCAGCAAGCCTAGCGGGAGGGGAACCGGGGAGCTGTTTTTT.

This clonotype was seen once. The V gene is TRBV11-2, the J gene TRBJ2-2, with 11 bases matching TRBD1. Trimming removed 5 bases from V and 6 bases from J; junction bases left unmatched: 8. The CDR3 length is 16 residues. The V gene's germline CDR1 is SGHAT and CDR2 FQNNGV. The chain's CDR3 is CASSPPRTGGAGELFF. The DNA of the CDR3 is TGTGCCAGCAGCCCCCCGCGGACAGGGGGCGCCGGGGAGCTGTTTTTT.

About this clonotype itself: The junction does not match germline at one end; this may be a read error. The chain employs TRBV3-1 and TRBJ1-1; D gene unclear. The CDR3 is 14 amino acids. Looked up from germline, CDR1 is LGHDT and CDR2 is YNNKEL (reference sequence). The CDR3 protein is CASSQGFGAPEAFF. The CDR3 DNA reads as TGTGCCAGCAGCCAAGGTTTCGGAGCTCCTGAAGCTTTTTTT.

This clonotype was counted ten times or more. The gene calls are TRBV5-1 and TRBJ2-7; a weak D match, TRBD2 (5 bases). CDR3 length: 14 amino acids. Germline lookup yields CDR1 SGHRS and CDR2 YFSETQ. V lost 4 bases and J 0 bases, leaving 11 bases between the germline ends. The CDR3, as DNA: TGCGCCAGCAGCCCGATCCGGGACTCCTACGAGCAGTACTTC. Translation gives CASSPIRDSYEQYF.

This clonotype occurred many times. J is TRBJ2-5 and V is TRBV12-3 or TRBV12-4; the D is unclear. The CDR3 spans 13 residues. Trimming pared 2 bases from V and 3 bases from J, leaving 7 bases between. For the CDR3, the DNA is TGTGCCAGCAGTTTAACCCGAAAAGAGACCCAGTACTTC. Amino acids: CASSLTRKETQYF.